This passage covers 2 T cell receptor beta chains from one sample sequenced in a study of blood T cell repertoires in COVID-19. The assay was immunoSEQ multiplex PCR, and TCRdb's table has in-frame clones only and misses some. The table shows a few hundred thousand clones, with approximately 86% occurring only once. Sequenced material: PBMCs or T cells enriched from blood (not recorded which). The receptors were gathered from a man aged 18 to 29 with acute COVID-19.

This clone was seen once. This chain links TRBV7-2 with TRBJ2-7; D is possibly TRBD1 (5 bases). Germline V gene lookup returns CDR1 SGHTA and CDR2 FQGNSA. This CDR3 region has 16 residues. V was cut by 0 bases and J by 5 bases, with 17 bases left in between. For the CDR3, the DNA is TGTGCCAGCAGCTTAGCAGCAGGGCAGTCTTTGCACGAGCAGTACTTC. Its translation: CASSLAAGQSLHEQYF.

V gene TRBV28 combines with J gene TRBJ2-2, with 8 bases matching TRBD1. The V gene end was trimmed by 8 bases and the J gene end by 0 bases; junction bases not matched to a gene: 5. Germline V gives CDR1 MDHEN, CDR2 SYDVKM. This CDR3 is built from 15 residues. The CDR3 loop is CASATGGANTGELFF. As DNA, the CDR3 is TGTGCCAGCGCAACAGGGGGTGCGAACACCGGGGAGCTGTTTTTT.